A selection of T cell receptor beta chains follows, all from one sample in a study of T cells in Graves' hyperthyroidism and ophthalmopathy. TCRdb redid the calling of the multiplex PCR reads with MiXCR, one entry per CDR3 protein. The sample lists approximately 250,000 distinct CDR3 sequences, about 24% occurring once. The sequenced material came from blood. The source is a woman between 40 and 55 years old with Graves' ophthalmopathy. The CDR3 runs from the conserved cysteine through the conserved F or W. The order of the fields is J gene, clone size, CDR3 length, V gene, D gene, CDR3 protein, CDR3 DNA. The D gene is left open where the match is weak. Clone size is given for some rows only: seen once, a few or many times, or a class if the clone is expanded.

TRBJ1-2	-	13	TRBV4-2	-	CASSQERLYGYTF	TGTGCCAGCAGCCAAGAACGGCTCTATGGCTACACCTTC
TRBJ2-4	many	21	TRBV14	TRBD1	CASSQWSSGTGEGSAGGIQYF	TGTGCCAGCAGCCAATGGAGTTCCGGGACAGGGGAGGGAAGTGCGGGAGGAATTCAGTACTTC
TRBJ2-7	many	16	TRBV27	TRBD2	CASRPGLASFSNEQYF	TGTGCCAGCAGACCGGGACTAGCCTCCTTTTCGAACGAGCAGTACTTC
TRBJ2-5	many	12	TRBV30	TRBD1	CAGRDRQETQYF	TGTGCCGGTCGGGACAGACAAGAGACCCAGTACTTC
TRBJ2-5	many	15	TRBV29-1	TRBD2	CSVDLGLAGVETQYF	TGCAGCGTTGACCTTGGACTAGCGGGAGTAGAGACCCAGTACTTC
TRBJ2-7	many	16	TRBV4-2	TRBD2	CASSQDRAGGMYEQYF	TGTGCCAGCAGCCAAGATCGAGCGGGAGGGATGTACGAGCAGTACTTC
TRBJ2-4	many	14	TRBV5-1	-	CASSFQGSRDIQYF	TGCGCCAGCAGCTTCCAGGGGAGTAGGGACATTCAGTACTTC
TRBJ2-7	many	13	TRBV6-1	-	CASSDWTNYEQYF	TGTGCCAGCAGTGATTGGACTAACTACGAGCAGTACTTC
TRBJ1-5	many	13	TRBV10-1	-	CASIDNSNQPQHF	TGCGCCAGCATTGACAATAGCAATCAGCCCCAGCATTTT
TRBJ2-5	many	16	TRBV11-2	-	CASSPRVASAPETQYF	TGTGCCAGCAGCCCCAGGGTAGCGTCGGCCCCAGAGACCCAGTACTTC
TRBJ2-2	-	17	TRBV12-3/TRBV12-4	-	CASSSGATGSYTGELFF	TGTGCCAGCAGTTCCGGGGCCACAGGATCATACACCGGGGAGCTGTTTTTT
TRBJ1-2	many	13	TRBV19	-	CASSMLGLEGYTF	TGTGCCAGTAGTATGCTAGGTCTGGAAGGCTACACCTTC
TRBJ2-7	once	15	TRBV5-1	-	CVSSLVGEVVNEQYF	TGCGTCAGCAGCTTGGTAGGGGAAGTAGTCAACGAGCAGTACTTC
TRBJ2-6	many	17	TRBV3-1	TRBD1	CASSLPDRGSGANVLTF	TGTGCCAGCAGCCTCCCGGACAGGGGCTCTGGGGCCAACGTCCTGACTTTC
TRBJ1-2	once	15	TRBV28	TRBD1	CASSSLRGTAYGYTF	TGTGCCAGCAGTTCCCTCAGGGGGACTGCTTATGGCTACACCTTC
TRBJ2-7	many	14	TRBV7-9	-	CASSGVADSYEQYF	TGTGCCAGCAGCGGGGTAGCGGACTCCTACGAGCAGTACTTC
TRBJ1-1	many	10	TRBV30	-	CAWKNTEAFF	TGTGCCTGGAAGAACACTGAAGCTTTCTTT
TRBJ2-7	many	14	TRBV5-1	TRBD2	CASSLRLAGYEQYF	TGCGCCAGCAGCTTGCGCCTAGCGGGATACGAGCAGTACTTC
TRBJ1-1	many	12	TRBV7-9	-	CASSFSREGAFF	TGTGCCAGCAGCTTCTCCAGGGAGGGAGCTTTCTTT
TRBJ1-1	many	14	TRBV25-1	TRBD1	CASRPTGGNTEAFF	TGTGCCAGCAGACCGACAGGGGGCAACACTGAAGCTTTCTTT
TRBJ2-7	many	14	TRBV7-9	TRBD2	CASSLTSVSYEQYF	TGTGCCAGCAGCCTCACTAGCGTCTCCTACGAGCAGTACTTC
TRBJ1-1	-	15	TRBV28	-	CASSPTAGRTPEAFF	TGTGCCAGCAGTCCAACCGCGGGCAGGACCCCTGAAGCTTTCTTT
TRBJ1-2	many	14	TRBV6-5	-	CASSYSETGDGYTF	TGTGCCAGCAGTTACTCAGAGACAGGCGATGGCTACACCTTC
TRBJ1-6	many	16	TRBV2	-	CASSSDDGSYNSPLHF	TGTGCCAGCAGTTCTGACGACGGATCCTATAATTCACCCCTCCACTTT
TRBJ2-7	many	14	TRBV6-1	-	CASSPGPQGYEQYF	TGTGCCAGCAGTCCGGGACCCCAGGGCTACGAGCAGTACTTC
TRBJ2-7	few	16	TRBV28	TRBD2	CASRDRLAGGSYEQYF	TGTGCCAGCAGAGACCGACTAGCGGGAGGTTCCTACGAGCAGTACTTC
TRBJ1-2	many	15	TRBV12-3/TRBV12-4	-	CASSLPTTDNYGYTF	TGTGCCAGCAGTTTGCCCACGACAGATAACTATGGCTACACCTTC
TRBJ1-2	few	11	TRBV2	-	CASRIGGGYTF	TGTGCCAGCAGGATCGGGGGAGGCTACACCTTC
TRBJ2-5	many	14	TRBV11-2	TRBD1	CASSPTGTEETQYF	TGTGCCAGCAGTCCAACCGGGACAGAAGAGACCCAGTACTTC
TRBJ1-3	many	15	TRBV7-2	-	CASSETGPTRNTIYF	TGTGCCAGCAGCGAGACGGGCCCTACGAGGAACACCATATATTTT
TRBJ1-2	many	12	TRBV11-2	-	CASSLVKGGYTF	TGTGCCAGCAGCTTAGTCAAAGGGGGCTACACCTTC
TRBJ2-5	many	14	TRBV2	-	CASGGGLPAETQYF	TGTGCCAGCGGGGGAGGACTCCCTGCGGAGACCCAGTACTTC
TRBJ2-5	many	14	TRBV24-1	TRBD1	CASSKTGGQETQYF	TGTGCCAGCAGTAAAACAGGGGGCCAAGAGACCCAGTACTTC
TRBJ2-2	-	15	TRBV5-1	TRBD1	CASSRGPGTGGELFF	TGCGCCAGCAGCCGAGGTCCCGGGACAGGCGGGGAGCTGTTTTTT
TRBJ1-6	-	16	TRBV20-1	-	CTASAGGGSYNSPLHF	TGCACCGCTAGTGCGGGGGGAGGCTCCTATAATTCACCCCTCCACTTT
TRBJ1-3	many	13	TRBV29-1	-	CSVQQSSGNTIYF	TGCAGCGTTCAACAGAGCTCTGGAAACACCATATATTTT
TRBJ1-2	many	18	TRBV5-4	-	CASSLPALTGTQGEGYTF	TGTGCCAGCAGCTTACCCGCATTGACAGGAACACAAGGGGAAGGCTACACCTTC
TRBJ2-7	-	15	TRBV7-9	TRBD1	CASSSPETGNHEQYF	TGTGCCAGCAGCTCCCCCGAGACAGGGAACCACGAGCAGTACTTC
TRBJ1-2	-	15	TRBV28	-	CASSFLLYGNYGYTF	TGTGCCAGCAGTTTCCTCCTATACGGCAACTATGGCTACACCTTC
TRBJ2-5	-	12	TRBV12-3/TRBV12-4	-	CASSWAEETQYF	TGTGCCAGCAGTTGGGCAGAAGAGACCCAGTACTTC
TRBJ2-7	few	16	TRBV10-1	TRBD2	CASGARLAGGPHEQYF	TGCGCCAGTGGTGCTCGGCTAGCGGGAGGGCCGCACGAGCAGTACTTC
TRBJ1-1	-	13	TRBV12-3/TRBV12-4	-	CASSPPKNTEAFF	TGTGCCAGCAGCCCCCCGAAGAACACTGAAGCTTTCTTT
TRBJ1-6	many	14	TRBV2	-	CASREWGIDSPLHF	TGTGCCAGCCGGGAGTGGGGTATAGATTCACCCCTCCACTTT
TRBJ1-1	many	11	TRBV29-1	-	CSIMMNTEAFF	TGCAGCATAATGATGAACACTGAAGCTTTCTTT
TRBJ2-7	many	18	TRBV28	-	CASSCRVLTGENCYEQYF	TGTGCCAGCAGTTGCAGGGTATTAACCGGGGAAAACTGCTACGAGCAGTACTTC
TRBJ2-5	many	14	TRBV11-2	-	CASSFVGGQETQYF	TGTGCCAGCAGCTTCGTCGGGGGCCAAGAGACCCAGTACTTC
TRBJ1-1	many	15	TRBV4-2	TRBD1	CASSQEGTANTEAFF	TGTGCCAGCAGCCAAGAGGGGACAGCGAACACTGAAGCTTTCTTT
TRBJ1-1	many	13	TRBV12-3/TRBV12-4	-	CASSLQGVTEASF	TGTGCCAGCAGTTTACAAGGGGTCACTGAAGCTTCCTTT
TRBJ2-6	many	19	TRBV24-1	-	CATSDPPFGKSSGANVLTF	TGTGCCACCAGTGATCCCCCTTTCGGAAAGTCCTCTGGGGCCAACGTCCTGACTTTC
TRBJ2-7	many	15	TRBV6-5	-	CASSYSGPRTYEQYF	TGTGCCAGCAGTTATTCCGGGCCCCGGACCTACGAGCAGTACTTC
TRBJ2-7	-	14	TRBV20-1	TRBD2	CSALGLAGAYEQYF	TGCAGTGCCTTGGGACTAGCGGGAGCCTACGAGCAGTACTTC
TRBJ2-5	many	14	TRBV13	TRBD1	CASSQQGPQETQYF	TGTGCCAGCAGCCAACAGGGGCCCCAAGAGACCCAGTACTTC
TRBJ1-2	-	14	TRBV28	-	CASSLPGVRYGYTF	TGTGCCAGCAGTTTACCGGGGGTACGCTATGGCTACACCTTC
TRBJ2-2	-	12	TRBV12-3/TRBV12-4	-	CAMLTVAGELFF	TGTGCCATGTTGACAGTCGCCGGGGAGCTGTTTTTT
TRBJ1-1	many	11	TRBV19	-	CASSKYTEAFF	TGTGCCAGTAGTAAATACACTGAAGCTTTCTTT
TRBJ1-1	many	14	TRBV4-1	-	CASSRGQANTEAFF	TGCGCCAGCAGCCGAGGGCAGGCGAACACTGAAGCTTTCTTT
TRBJ1-2	many	14	TRBV6-1	TRBD1	CASIDRTGLYGYTF	TGTGCCAGCATCGATAGGACAGGGCTCTATGGCTACACCTTC
TRBJ2-7	few	13	TRBV5-1	TRBD2	CASSSGTNYEQYF	TGCGCCAGCAGCTCCGGGACTAACTACGAGCAGTACTTC
TRBJ1-3	many	13	TRBV28	-	CASPDSYGNTIYF	TGTGCCAGTCCGGACAGCTATGGAAACACCATATATTTT